This T cell receptor beta chain was documented in a study of siplizumab effects on memory and regulatory T cells. Sequencing was performed with immunoSEQ multiplex PCR; in TCRdb, only in-frame clones are kept and a portion is missing. The sample records roughly 62,000 clones, about 80% being singletons. The V end was cut by 0 bases, the J end by 0 bases, with 11 bases between. The CDR3 runs to 16 residues. Germline values: CDR1 SGHNT, CDR2 YYREEE (reference sequence). V and J are TRBV5-4 and TRBJ2-3; tentative D call: TRBD2 (6 bases). The specimen sequenced was memory CD4+ T cells sorted from blood. The receptor comes from a human donor in good health. The CDR3 loop reads CASSLDPSASTDTQYF. CDR3 DNA sequence: TGTGCCAGCAGCTTGGATCCTAGCGCCAGCACAGATACGCAGTATTTT.